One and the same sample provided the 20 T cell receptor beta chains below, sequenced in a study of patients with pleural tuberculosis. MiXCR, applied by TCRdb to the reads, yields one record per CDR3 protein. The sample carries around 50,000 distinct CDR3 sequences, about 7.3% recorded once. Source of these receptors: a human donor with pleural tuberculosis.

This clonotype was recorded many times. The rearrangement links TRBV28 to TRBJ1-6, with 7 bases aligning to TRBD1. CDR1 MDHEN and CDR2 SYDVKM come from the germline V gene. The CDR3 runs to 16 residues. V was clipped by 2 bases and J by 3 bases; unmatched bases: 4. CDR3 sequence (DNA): TGTGCCAGCAGTTTAGAGGGGGCAGGCTATAATTCACCCCTCCACTTT. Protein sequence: CASSLEGAGYNSPLHF.

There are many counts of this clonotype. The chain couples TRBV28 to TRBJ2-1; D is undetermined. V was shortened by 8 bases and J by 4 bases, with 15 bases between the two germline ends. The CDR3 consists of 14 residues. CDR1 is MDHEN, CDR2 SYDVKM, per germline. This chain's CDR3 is CASYRKGRYNEQFF. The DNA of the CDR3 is TGTGCCAGCTATCGGAAGGGCCGATACAATGAGCAGTTCTTC.

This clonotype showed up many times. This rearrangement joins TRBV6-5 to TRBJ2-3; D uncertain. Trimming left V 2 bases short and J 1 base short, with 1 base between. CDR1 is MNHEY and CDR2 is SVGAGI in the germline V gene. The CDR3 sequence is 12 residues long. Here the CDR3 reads CASSYGTDTQYF. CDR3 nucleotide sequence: TGTGCCAGCAGTTACGGCACAGATACGCAGTATTTT.

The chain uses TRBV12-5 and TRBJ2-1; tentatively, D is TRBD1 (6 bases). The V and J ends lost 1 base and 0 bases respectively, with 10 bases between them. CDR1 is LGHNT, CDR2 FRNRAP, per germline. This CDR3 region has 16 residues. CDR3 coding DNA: TGTGCTAGTGGTTTGGCCCGGACAGACTCCTACAATGAGCAGTTCTTC. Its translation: CASGLARTDSYNEQFF.

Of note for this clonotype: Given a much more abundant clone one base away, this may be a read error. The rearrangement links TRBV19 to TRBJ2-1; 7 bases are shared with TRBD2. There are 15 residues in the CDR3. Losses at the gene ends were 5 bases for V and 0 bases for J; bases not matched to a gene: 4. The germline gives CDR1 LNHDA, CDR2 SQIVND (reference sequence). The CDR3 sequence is CASSASGYSYNEQFF. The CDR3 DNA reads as TGTGCCAGTAGTGCTAGCGGATACTCCTACAATGAGCAGTTCTTC.

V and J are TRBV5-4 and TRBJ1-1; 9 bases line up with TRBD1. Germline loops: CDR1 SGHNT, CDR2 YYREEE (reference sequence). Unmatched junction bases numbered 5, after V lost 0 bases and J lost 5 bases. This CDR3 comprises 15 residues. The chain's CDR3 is CASSLGRDRATEAFF. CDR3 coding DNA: TGTGCCAGCAGCTTGGGCCGGGACAGGGCGACTGAAGCTTTCTTT.

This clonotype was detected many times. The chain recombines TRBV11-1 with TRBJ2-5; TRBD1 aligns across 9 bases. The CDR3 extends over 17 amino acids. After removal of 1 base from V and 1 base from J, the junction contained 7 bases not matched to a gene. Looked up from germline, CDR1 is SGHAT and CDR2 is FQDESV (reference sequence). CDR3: CASSLGGTGNPQETQYF. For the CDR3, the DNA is TGTGCCAGCAGCTTAGGAGGGACAGGGAACCCCCAAGAGACCCAGTACTTC.

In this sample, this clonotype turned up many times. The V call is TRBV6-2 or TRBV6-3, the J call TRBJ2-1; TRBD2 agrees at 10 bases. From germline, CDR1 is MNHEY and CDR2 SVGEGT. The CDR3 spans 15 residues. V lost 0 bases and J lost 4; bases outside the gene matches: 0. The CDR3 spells CASSYSGLAYNEQFF. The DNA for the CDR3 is TGTGCCAGCAGTTACTCGGGACTAGCGTACAATGAGCAGTTCTTC.

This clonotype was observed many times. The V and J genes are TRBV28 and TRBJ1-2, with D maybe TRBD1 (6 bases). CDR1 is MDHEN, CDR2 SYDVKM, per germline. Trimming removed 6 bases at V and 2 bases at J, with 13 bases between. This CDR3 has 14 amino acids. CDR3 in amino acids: CASREPTGNYGYTF. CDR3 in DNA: TGTGCCAGCAGGGAACCGACAGGCAACTATGGCTACACCTTC.

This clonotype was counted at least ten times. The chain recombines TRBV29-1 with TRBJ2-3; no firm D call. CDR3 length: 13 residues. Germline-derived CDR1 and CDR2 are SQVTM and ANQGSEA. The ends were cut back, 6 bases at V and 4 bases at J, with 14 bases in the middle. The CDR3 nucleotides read TGCAGCGTGAGGATCAGCTCAGCAGATACGCAGTATTTT. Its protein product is CSVRISSADTQYF.

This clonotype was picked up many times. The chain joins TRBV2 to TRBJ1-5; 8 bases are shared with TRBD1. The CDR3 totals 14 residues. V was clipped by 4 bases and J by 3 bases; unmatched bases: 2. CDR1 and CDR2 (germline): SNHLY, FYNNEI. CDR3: CASSGGQANQPQHF. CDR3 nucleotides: TGTGCCAGCAGTGGGGGACAGGCCAATCAGCCCCAGCATTTT.

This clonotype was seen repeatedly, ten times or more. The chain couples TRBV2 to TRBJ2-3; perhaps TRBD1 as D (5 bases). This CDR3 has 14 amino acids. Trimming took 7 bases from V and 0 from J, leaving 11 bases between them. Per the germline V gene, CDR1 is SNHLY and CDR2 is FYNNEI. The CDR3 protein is CASMRQTSTDTQYF. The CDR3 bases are TGTGCCAGCATGAGACAGACTAGCACAGATACGCAGTATTTT.

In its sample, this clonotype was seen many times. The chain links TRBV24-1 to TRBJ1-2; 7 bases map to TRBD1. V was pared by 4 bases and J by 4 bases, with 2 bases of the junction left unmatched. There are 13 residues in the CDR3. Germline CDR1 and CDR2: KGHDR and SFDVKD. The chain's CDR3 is CATSEGQAYGYTF. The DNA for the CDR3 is TGTGCCACCAGTGAAGGACAGGCCTATGGCTACACCTTC.

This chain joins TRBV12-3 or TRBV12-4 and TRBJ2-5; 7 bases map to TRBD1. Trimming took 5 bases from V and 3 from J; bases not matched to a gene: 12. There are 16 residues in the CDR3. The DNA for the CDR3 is TGTGCCAGCAGTCCCACCGGGACAGCTTACGAAGAGACCCAGTACTTC. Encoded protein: CASSPTGTAYEETQYF.

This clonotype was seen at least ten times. The DNA for the CDR3 is TGTGCCACCAGTGAGTCGGATACGGAGGGCGAGCAGTACGTC. It specifies CATSESDTEGEQYV. The chain uses TRBV24-1 and TRBJ2-7; a possible D gene is TRBD2 (6 bases). Germline values: CDR1 KGHDR, CDR2 SFDVKD. The V and J ends lost 4 bases and 6 bases respectively, with 15 bases between them. CDR3 size: 14 residues.

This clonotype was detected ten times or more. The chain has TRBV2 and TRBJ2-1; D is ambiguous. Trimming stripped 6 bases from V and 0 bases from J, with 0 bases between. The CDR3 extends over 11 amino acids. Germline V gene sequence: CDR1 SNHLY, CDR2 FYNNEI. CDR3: CASSSYNEQFF. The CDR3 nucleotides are TGTGCCAGCAGCTCCTACAATGAGCAGTTCTTC.

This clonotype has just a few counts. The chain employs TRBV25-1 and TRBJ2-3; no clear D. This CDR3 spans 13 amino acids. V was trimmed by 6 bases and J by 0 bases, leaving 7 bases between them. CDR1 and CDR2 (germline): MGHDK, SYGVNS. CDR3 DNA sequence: TGTGCCAGCAGAGAACAGAGCACAGATACGCAGTATTTT. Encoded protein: CASREQSTDTQYF.

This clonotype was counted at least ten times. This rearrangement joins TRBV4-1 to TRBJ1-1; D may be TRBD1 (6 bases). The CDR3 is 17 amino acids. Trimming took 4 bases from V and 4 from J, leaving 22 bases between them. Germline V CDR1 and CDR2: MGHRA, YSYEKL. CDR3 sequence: CASSPNVPLTGITEAFF. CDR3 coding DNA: TGCGCCAGCAGCCCGAACGTACCTTTAACAGGGATCACTGAAGCTTTCTTT.

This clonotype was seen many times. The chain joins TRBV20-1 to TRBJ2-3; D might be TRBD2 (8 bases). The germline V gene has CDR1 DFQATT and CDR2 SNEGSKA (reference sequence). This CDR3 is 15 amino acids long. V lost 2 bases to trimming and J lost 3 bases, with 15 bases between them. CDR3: CSARPGRGPTDTQYF. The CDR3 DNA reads TGCAGTGCTAGACCCGGGAGGGGGCCGACAGATACGCAGTATTTT.

CDR3 nucleotide sequence: TGCAGCGCCCACACAGGGGGGAACGCGGGAGGCGAGCAGTACTTC. Translating it yields CSAHTGGNAGGEQYF. The chain uses TRBV29-1 and TRBJ2-7, with D possibly called TRBD1 or TRBD2 (8 bases each). Germline CDR1 SQVTM, CDR2 ANQGSEA. The CDR3 has 15 residues. Trimming cost V 7 bases and J 6 bases, with 25 bases left between them.